A selection of T cell receptor beta chains follows, all from one sample in a study of T cells in tumors after PD-1 blockade. The repertoire was sequenced with immunoSEQ multiplex PCR; TCRdb's copy has only in-frame clones and lacks some. The sample yields approximately 9,300 clones, 55% to 75% seen once. This specimen was tumor tissue, taken after anti-PD-1 treatment. These receptors originate from a human donor with basal cell carcinoma. CDR3s leave out the opening cysteine and the closing phenylalanine or tryptophan.

J gene: TRBJ2-1; V gene: TRBV3-1/TRBV3-2; CDR3 protein: ASSQDRGGKQF
J gene: TRBJ1-5; V gene: TRBV2; CDR3 protein: ASTLGLGAAQH
J gene: TRBJ1-1; V gene: TRBV11-3; CDR3 protein: ASSLTPLDDTEAF
J gene: TRBJ2-7; V gene: TRBV27; CDR3 protein: ANPTLDRYPFEQY
J gene: TRBJ1-4; V gene: TRBV7-2; CDR3 protein: ASSLQQGDEKLF
J gene: TRBJ2-1; V gene: TRBV3-1/TRBV3-2; CDR3 protein: ASRPSGGEWGEQF
J gene: TRBJ2-3; V gene: TRBV7-6; CDR3 protein: ASSLQGGGVDTQY
J gene: TRBJ2-2; V gene: TRBV7-2; CDR3 protein: ASSLAGNTGELF
J gene: TRBJ2-1; V gene: TRBV6-5; CDR3 protein: ASSQRGFNEQF
J gene: TRBJ1-1; V gene: TRBV27; CDR3 protein: ASNPGWGKGGEAF
J gene: TRBJ2-3; V gene: TRBV6-4; CDR3 protein: ASSLGNTQY
J gene: TRBJ1-1; V gene: TRBV5-4; CDR3 protein: ASSGGQGRTEAF
J gene: TRBJ1-2; V gene: TRBV3-1/TRBV3-2; CDR3 protein: ASSPQARVYGYT
J gene: TRBJ2-3; V gene: TRBV12-5; CDR3 protein: ASGLPQGSGGTTDTQY
J gene: TRBJ2-2; V gene: TRBV5-1; CDR3 protein: ASSSQGAWAGELF
J gene: TRBJ2-7; V gene: TRBV5-4; CDR3 protein: ASSLGQGKSYEQY
J gene: TRBJ2-7; V gene: TRBV28; CDR3 protein: ASRGAGGFKY
J gene: TRBJ1-5; V gene: TRBV19; CDR3 protein: ASRQGAGNQPQH
J gene: TRBJ2-5; V gene: TRBV28; CDR3 protein: ASSSFRDSLETQY
J gene: TRBJ1-2; V gene: TRBV19; CDR3 protein: ASSRQRNNYGYT
J gene: TRBJ2-3; V gene: TRBV5-1; CDR3 protein: ASSLDRGSTDTQY
J gene: TRBJ2-7; V gene: TRBV7-8; CDR3 protein: ASSLAANEQY
J gene: TRBJ2-3; V gene: TRBV11-3; CDR3 protein: ASSWTGRRDTQY
J gene: TRBJ2-1; V gene: TRBV7-8; CDR3 protein: ASSPSPSSYNEQF
J gene: TRBJ2-6; V gene: TRBV7-2; CDR3 protein: ASSLRTISGANVLT
J gene: TRBJ1-5; V gene: TRBV21-1; CDR3 protein: ASSIFLGQGICNQPQH
J gene: TRBJ1-1; V gene: TRBV4-2; CDR3 protein: ASSQDLTPDAF
J gene: TRBJ2-5; V gene: TRBV7-2; CDR3 protein: ASSLAWQPETQY
J gene: TRBJ2-7; V gene: TRBV6-2/TRBV6-3; CDR3 protein: ASSGGGYYEQY
J gene: TRBJ1-3; V gene: TRBV19; CDR3 protein: ASSADRGTGSGNTIY
J gene: TRBJ1-6; V gene: TRBV18; CDR3 protein: ASSPQGANSPLH
J gene: TRBJ1-2; V gene: TRBV2; CDR3 protein: ASSEEERYNYGYT
J gene: TRBJ2-7; V gene: TRBV6-6; CDR3 protein: ASSYKRDYEQY
J gene: TRBJ2-3; V gene: TRBV28; CDR3 protein: ASSFENRGDTQY
J gene: TRBJ2-7; V gene: TRBV5-8; CDR3 protein: ASSLGSGRFNEQY
J gene: TRBJ2-7; V gene: TRBV7-9; CDR3 protein: ASSRGSGKGYEQY
J gene: TRBJ2-1; V gene: TRBV18; CDR3 protein: ASSPDGQGVSEQF
J gene: TRBJ1-6; V gene: TRBV27; CDR3 protein: ASRGTALGSPLH
J gene: TRBJ2-3; V gene: TRBV5-4; CDR3 protein: ASSSATSGATDTQY
J gene: TRBJ2-3; V gene: TRBV7-2; CDR3 protein: ASSLGGLSTDTQY
J gene: TRBJ2-7; V gene: TRBV7-2; CDR3 protein: ASSLAASSLGDEQY
J gene: TRBJ1-5; V gene: TRBV30; CDR3 protein: AWADSRIDQPQH
J gene: TRBJ2-3; V gene: TRBV9; CDR3 protein: ASSPWLAGGTDTQY
J gene: TRBJ1-6; V gene: TRBV11-1; CDR3 protein: ASSLTGEVYNSPLH
J gene: TRBJ1-5; V gene: TRBV28; CDR3 protein: ASSLRGRNQPQH
J gene: TRBJ2-3; V gene: TRBV6-1; CDR3 protein: ASSEVGGDTQY
J gene: TRBJ1-1; V gene: TRBV5-1; CDR3 protein: ASSFLTGGLNTEAF
J gene: TRBJ2-7; V gene: TRBV6-5; CDR3 protein: ASSGDLYEQY
J gene: TRBJ2-1; V gene: TRBV5-6; CDR3 protein: ASRSGLAGGGNEQF
J gene: TRBJ1-2; V gene: TRBV27; CDR3 protein: ASSSRTGHYT
J gene: TRBJ2-7; V gene: TRBV2; CDR3 protein: ASSVSRQASYEQY
J gene: TRBJ2-5; V gene: TRBV5-4; CDR3 protein: ASSEVGLETQY
J gene: TRBJ2-7; V gene: TRBV28; CDR3 protein: ASTLPRTGTGAIEQY